Shown below are 9 T cell receptor beta chains from a single sample sequenced in a study of cytotoxic CD8 clonotypes in ibrutinib-treated CLL. Assay: immunoSEQ multiplex PCR; the TCRdb copy retains only in-frame clones and omits some. This table has tens of thousands of clones, around 70% appearing once. The sequencing here drew on PBMCs, taken after 12 months of ibrutinib treatment. The receptors were sampled from a human donor with chronic lymphocytic leukemia.

J is TRBJ2-7 and V is TRBV5-1, with D perhaps matching TRBD1 (6 bases). Between the trimmed V and J ends, which lost 2 bases and 3 bases, there was a span of 15 bases. The germline gives CDR1 SGHRS, CDR2 YFSETQ. This CDR3 region has 15 residues. In DNA form, the CDR3 reads TGCGCCAGCAGCTTTCTCCAGGGGTCGAACTACGAGCAGTACTTC. Protein sequence: CASSFLQGSNYEQYF.

This chain links TRBV7-2 with TRBJ1-1; a weak D match, TRBD1 (5 bases). Germline assignment: CDR1 SGHTA and CDR2 FQGNSA. The CDR3 runs 13 residues. The germline V and J ends were trimmed by 11 bases and 3 bases, with 16 bases remaining between them. The CDR3 DNA reads TGTGCCGCCGGGTCCCAGGGAGACACTGAAGCTTTCTTT. This encodes CAAGSQGDTEAFF.

The gene calls are TRBV5-5 and TRBJ2-7; D may be TRBD2 (5 bases). V gave up 7 bases and J gave up 0 bases, with 20 bases separating them. The germline gives CDR1 SGHKS, CDR2 YYEKEE (reference sequence). The CDR3 spans 16 residues. As DNA, the CDR3 is TGTGCCAGCCGCCTGGCCACTAGGAGCCCCTCCTACGAGCAGTACTTC. Its protein product is CASRLATRSPSYEQYF.

The chain carries TRBV19 and TRBJ1-3, with TRBD1 as a possible D gene (5 bases). This CDR3 has 15 residues. Trimming removed 6 bases from V and 0 bases from J, with 12 bases in between. Germline V lookup: CDR1 LNHDA, CDR2 SQIVND (reference sequence). This CDR3 reads CASSRGGVSGNTIYF. The DNA for the CDR3 is TGTGCCAGTAGCCGAGGAGGGGTCTCTGGAAACACCATATATTTT.

The J gene is TRBJ1-2, the V gene TRBV19; D may be TRBD1 (6 bases). The CDR3 contains 15 residues. From germline, CDR1 is LNHDA and CDR2 SQIVND (reference sequence). V dropped 2 bases and J dropped 0 bases, with 10 bases sitting between them. The CDR3 region is CASSINREANYGYTF. The CDR3 coding sequence is TGTGCCAGTAGTATAAACAGGGAAGCTAACTATGGCTACACCTTC.

The rearrangement joins TRBV7-2 to TRBJ2-1; the D gene is possibly TRBD2 (6 bases). Germline CDR1 and CDR2: SGHTA and FQGNSA. The length of the CDR3 is 14 residues. Trimming stripped 4 bases from V and 4 bases from J, with 11 bases between. CDR3 nucleotides: TGTGCCAGCAGCTCGGGGGATCCATACAATGAGCAGTTCTTC. Encoded protein: CASSSGDPYNEQFF.

The chain joins TRBV28 to TRBJ1-1; D is unclear. Deletions cut 6 bases from V and 7 bases from J, with 15 bases between. CDR3 length equals 13 residues. Germline V CDR1 and CDR2: MDHEN, SYDVKM. Written as DNA, the CDR3 is TGTGCCAGCAGCACAACCAGGCTTCATGAAGCTTTCTTT. This gives the protein CASSTTRLHEAFF.

The chain carries TRBV4-1 and TRBJ2-2; D uncertain. Between the trimmed V and J ends, which lost 0 bases and 5 bases, there was a span of 10 bases. The CDR3 is 15 residues long. Germline V gene lookup returns CDR1 MGHRA and CDR2 YSYEKL. In DNA, the CDR3 is TGCGCCAGCAGCCAAGATCAAGGCGGTACCGGGGAGCTGTTTTTT. This encodes CASSQDQGGTGELFF.

The CDR3 nucleotides are TGTGCCAGCAGTCCAGGGGATCTAGGCTATGGCTACACCTTC. It is translated as CASSPGDLGYGYTF. The V call is TRBV2, the J call TRBJ1-2, with a tentative D call TRBD1 (6 bases). Trimming pared 5 bases from V and 4 bases from J, leaving 14 bases between. The CDR3 spans 14 residues. Germline V gene lookup returns CDR1 SNHLY and CDR2 FYNNEI.